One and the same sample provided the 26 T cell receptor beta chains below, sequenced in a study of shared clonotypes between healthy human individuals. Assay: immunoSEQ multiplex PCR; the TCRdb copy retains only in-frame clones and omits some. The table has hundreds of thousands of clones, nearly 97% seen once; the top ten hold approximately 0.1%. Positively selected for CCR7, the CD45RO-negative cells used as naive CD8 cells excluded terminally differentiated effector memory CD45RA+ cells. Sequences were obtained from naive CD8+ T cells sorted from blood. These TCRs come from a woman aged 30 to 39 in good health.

CDR3 in DNA: TGTGCCAGTAGTACGCTCAGGGAGGAAGTGAACACTGAAGCTTTCTTT. Its translation: CASSTLREEVNTEAFF. The genes are TRBV19 and TRBJ1-1; D perhaps matches TRBD1 (5 bases). CDR1 is LNHDA and CDR2 is SQIVND in the germline V gene (reference sequence). The CDR3 covers 16 residues. V dropped 4 bases and J dropped 0 bases, with 15 bases sitting between them.

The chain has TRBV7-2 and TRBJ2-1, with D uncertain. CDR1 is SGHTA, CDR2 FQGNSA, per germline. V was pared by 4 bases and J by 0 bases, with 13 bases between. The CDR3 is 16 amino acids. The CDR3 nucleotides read TGTGCCAGCAGCTACTGGACGGCTAGCTCCTACAATGAGCAGTTCTTC. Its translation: CASSYWTASSYNEQFF.

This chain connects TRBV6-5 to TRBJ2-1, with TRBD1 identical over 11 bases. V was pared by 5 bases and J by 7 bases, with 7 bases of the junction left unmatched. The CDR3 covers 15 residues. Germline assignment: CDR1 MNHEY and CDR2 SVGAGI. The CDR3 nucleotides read TGTGCCAGCAGTCGGACAGGGGGCGCCGGGAATGAGCAGTTCTTC. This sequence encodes CASSRTGGAGNEQFF.

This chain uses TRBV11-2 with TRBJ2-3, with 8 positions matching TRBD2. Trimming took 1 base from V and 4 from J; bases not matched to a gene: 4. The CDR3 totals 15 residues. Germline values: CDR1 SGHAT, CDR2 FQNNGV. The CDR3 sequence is CASSLAGREADTQYF. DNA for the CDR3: TGTGCCAGCAGCTTAGCGGGGCGGGAGGCAGATACGCAGTATTTT.

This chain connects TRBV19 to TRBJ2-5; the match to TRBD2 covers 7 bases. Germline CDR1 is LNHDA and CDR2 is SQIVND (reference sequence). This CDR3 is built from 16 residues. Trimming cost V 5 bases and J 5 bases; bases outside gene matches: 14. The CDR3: CASSHERRGIGETQYF. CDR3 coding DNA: TGTGCCAGTAGTCATGAGCGGCGGGGGATAGGGGAGACCCAGTACTTC.

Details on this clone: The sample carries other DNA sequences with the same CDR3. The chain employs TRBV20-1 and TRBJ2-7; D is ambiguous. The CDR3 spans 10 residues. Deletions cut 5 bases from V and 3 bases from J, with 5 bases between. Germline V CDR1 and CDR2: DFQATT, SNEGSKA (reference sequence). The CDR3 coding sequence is TGCAGTGCTCGCGACTACGAGCAGTACTTC. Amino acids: CSARDYEQYF.

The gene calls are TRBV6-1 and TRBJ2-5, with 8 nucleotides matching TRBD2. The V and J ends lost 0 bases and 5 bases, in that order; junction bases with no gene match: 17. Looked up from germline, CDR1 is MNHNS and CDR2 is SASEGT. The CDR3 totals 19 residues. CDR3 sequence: CASSEALPGEAGDHETQYF. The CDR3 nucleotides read TGTGCCAGCAGTGAAGCGCTCCCCGGGGAAGCGGGAGATCACGAGACCCAGTACTTC.

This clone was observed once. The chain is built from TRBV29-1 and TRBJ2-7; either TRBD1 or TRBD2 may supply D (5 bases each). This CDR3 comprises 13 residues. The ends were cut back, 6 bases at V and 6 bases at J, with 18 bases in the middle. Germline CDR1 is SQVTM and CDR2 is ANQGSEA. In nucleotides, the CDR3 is TGCAGCGTCATTGCGTTTAGTGGGGGCGAGCAGTACTTC. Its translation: CSVIAFSGGEQYF.

CDR3 amino acids: CASGYQGYTEAFF. The CDR3 DNA is TGTGCCAGCGGTTATCAGGGTTATACTGAAGCTTTCTTT. The chain has TRBV28 and TRBJ1-1; the D gene is possibly TRBD1 (5 bases). The CDR3 spans 13 residues. Trimming stripped 8 bases from V and 5 bases from J, with 15 bases between. CDR1 MDHEN and CDR2 SYDVKM come from the germline V gene.

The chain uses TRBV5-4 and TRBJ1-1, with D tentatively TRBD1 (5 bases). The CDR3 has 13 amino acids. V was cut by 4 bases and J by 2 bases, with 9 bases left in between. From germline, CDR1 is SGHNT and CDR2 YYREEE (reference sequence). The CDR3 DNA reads TGTGCCAGCAGCCCGGGGACTAACACTGAAGCTTTCTTT. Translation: CASSPGTNTEAFF.

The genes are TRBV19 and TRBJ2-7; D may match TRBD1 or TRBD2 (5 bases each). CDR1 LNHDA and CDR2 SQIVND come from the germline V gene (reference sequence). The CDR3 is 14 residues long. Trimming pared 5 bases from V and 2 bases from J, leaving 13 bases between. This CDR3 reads CASSRAGRTYEQYF. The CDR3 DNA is TGTGCCAGTAGTCGGGCAGGGAGAACCTACGAGCAGTACTTC.

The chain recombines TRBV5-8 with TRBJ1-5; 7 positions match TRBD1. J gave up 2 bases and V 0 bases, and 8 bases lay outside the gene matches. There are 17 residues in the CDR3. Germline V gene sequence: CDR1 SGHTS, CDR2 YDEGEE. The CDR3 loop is CASSLGQGNGGNQPQHF. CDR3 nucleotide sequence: TGTGCCAGCAGCTTGGGACAGGGAAACGGCGGCAATCAGCCCCAGCATTTT.

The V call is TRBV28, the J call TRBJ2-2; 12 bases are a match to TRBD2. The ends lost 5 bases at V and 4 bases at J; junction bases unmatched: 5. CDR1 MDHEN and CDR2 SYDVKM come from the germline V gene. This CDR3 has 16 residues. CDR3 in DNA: TGTGCCAGCAGTACACGGACTAGCGGGGTCACCGGGGAGCTGTTTTTT. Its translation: CASSTRTSGVTGELFF.

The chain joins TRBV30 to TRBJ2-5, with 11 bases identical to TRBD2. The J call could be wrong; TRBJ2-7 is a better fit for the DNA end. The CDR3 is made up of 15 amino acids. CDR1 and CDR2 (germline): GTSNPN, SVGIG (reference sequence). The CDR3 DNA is TGTGCCTGGAGTGGTAGCGGGAGGGTGTCCTACGAGCAGTACTTC. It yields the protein CAWSGSGRVSYEQYF.

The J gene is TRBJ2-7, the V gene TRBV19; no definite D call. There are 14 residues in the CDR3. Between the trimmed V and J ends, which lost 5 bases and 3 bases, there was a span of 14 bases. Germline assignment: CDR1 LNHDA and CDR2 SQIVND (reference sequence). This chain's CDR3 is CASSFGPLGYEQYF. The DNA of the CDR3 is TGTGCCAGTAGTTTCGGCCCTCTAGGCTACGAGCAGTACTTC.

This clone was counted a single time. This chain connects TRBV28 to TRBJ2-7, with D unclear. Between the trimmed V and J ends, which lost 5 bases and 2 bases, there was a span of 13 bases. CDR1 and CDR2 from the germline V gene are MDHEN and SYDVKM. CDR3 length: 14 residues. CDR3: CASSETRITYEQYF. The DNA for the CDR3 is TGTGCCAGCAGTGAGACCAGGATCACCTACGAGCAGTACTTC.

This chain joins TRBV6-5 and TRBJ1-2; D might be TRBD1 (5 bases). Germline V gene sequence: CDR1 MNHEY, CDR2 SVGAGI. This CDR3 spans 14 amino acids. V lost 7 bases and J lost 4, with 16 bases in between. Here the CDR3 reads CASTLKGYGYGYTF. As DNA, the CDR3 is TGTGCCAGCACCCTTAAGGGGTACGGCTATGGCTACACCTTC.

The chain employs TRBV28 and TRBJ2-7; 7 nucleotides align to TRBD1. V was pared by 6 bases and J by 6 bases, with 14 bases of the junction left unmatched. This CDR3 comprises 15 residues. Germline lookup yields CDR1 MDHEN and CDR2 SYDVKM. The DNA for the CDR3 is TGTGCCAGCAGCTCCCGGACAGGACTCCTCGGCGAGCAGTACTTC. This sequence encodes CASSSRTGLLGEQYF.

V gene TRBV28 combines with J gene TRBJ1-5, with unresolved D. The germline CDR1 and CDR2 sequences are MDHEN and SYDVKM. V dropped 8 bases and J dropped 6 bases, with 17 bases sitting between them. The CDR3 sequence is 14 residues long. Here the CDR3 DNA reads TGTGCCAGCGTGAGAACGGGAGAGCGTCAGCCCCAGCATTTT. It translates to CASVRTGERQPQHF.

The CDR3 nucleotides are TGTGCCAGCGCGCCTGGGACTGACTATGGCTACACCTTC. As protein: CASAPGTDYGYTF. The rearrangement links TRBV27 to TRBJ1-2; D perhaps matches TRBD1 (5 bases). Germline assignment: CDR1 MNHEY and CDR2 SMNVEV (reference sequence). The CDR3 length is 13 residues. V was cut by 8 bases and J by 3 bases, with 13 bases left in between.

The CDR3 region has the DNA TGCGCCAGCAGCCCGGGGGACAGCACCTACGAGCAGTACTTC. Protein: CASSPGDSTYEQYF. The rearrangement uses TRBV5-1 and TRBJ2-7; D might be TRBD1 (7 bases). The germline CDR1 and CDR2 sequences are SGHRS and YFSETQ. This CDR3 has 14 residues. The V end lost 4 bases, the J end lost 2 bases, and 13 bases lay between the germline ends.

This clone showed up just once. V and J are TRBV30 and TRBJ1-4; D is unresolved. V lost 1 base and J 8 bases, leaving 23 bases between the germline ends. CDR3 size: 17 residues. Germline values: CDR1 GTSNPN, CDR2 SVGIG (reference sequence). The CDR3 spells CAWSEGQGPAFREKLFF. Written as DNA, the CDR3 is TGTGCCTGGAGTGAAGGCCAAGGCCCCGCCTTTCGGGAAAAACTGTTTTTT.

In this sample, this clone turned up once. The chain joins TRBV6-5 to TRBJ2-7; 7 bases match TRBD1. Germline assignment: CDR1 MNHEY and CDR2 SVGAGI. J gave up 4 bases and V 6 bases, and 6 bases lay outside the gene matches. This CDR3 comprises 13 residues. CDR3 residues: CASRYGTDYEQYF. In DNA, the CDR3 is TGTGCCAGCAGGTACGGGACAGATTACGAGCAGTACTTC.

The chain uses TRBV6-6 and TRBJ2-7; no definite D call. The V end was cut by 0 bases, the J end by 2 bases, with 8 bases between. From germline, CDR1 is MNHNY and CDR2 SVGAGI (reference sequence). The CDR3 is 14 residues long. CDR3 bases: TGTGCCAGCAGTTACTCGAATTTAGCCTACGAGCAGTACTTC. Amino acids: CASSYSNLAYEQYF.

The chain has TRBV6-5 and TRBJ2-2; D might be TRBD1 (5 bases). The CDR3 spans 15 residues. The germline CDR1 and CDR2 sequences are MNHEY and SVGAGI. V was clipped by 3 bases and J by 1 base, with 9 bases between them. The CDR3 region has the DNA TGTGCCAGCAGTTATGAGGACATGAACACCGGGGAGCTGTTTTTT. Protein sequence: CASSYEDMNTGELFF.

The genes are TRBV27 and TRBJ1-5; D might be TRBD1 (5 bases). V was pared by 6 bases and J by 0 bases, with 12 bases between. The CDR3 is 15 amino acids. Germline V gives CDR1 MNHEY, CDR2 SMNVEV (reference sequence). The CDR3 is CASRIGVSSNQPQHF. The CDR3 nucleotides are TGTGCCAGCAGGATAGGGGTATCTAGCAATCAGCCCCAGCATTTT.